What follows are 15 T cell receptor beta chains derived from one specimen sequenced in a study of T-cell memory formation after mild COVID-19. From the 5' RACE reads, TCRdb called clonotypes with MiXCR, one entry per CDR3 protein. The top ten clones hold around a quarter of a sample with 150,000 or so distinct CDR3 sequences, around 25% of them seen once. What was sequenced was PBMCs or a T cell subset sorted from them (not recorded which). Receptors originate from an adult woman who had mild COVID-19 (a few samples of this study predate the infection). Cell type and time point are not known.

The chain is built from TRBV29-1 and TRBJ1-2; 11 bases line up with TRBD1. The CDR3 has 13 residues. The V segment lost 3 bases and the J segment 8 bases; nucleotides outside the gene matches: 5. The germline gives CDR1 SQVTM, CDR2 ANQGSEA. The CDR3 protein is CSVEGQGERGYTF. CDR3 in DNA: TGCAGCGTTGAGGGACAGGGGGAAAGGGGCTACACCTTC.

The gene calls are TRBV27 and TRBJ1-5; TRBD1 is a possible D gene (6 bases). Per germline, CDR1 MNHEY and CDR2 SMNVEV (reference sequence). The CDR3 runs to 14 residues. V was shortened by 6 bases and J by 6 bases, with 15 bases between the two germline ends. Written as DNA, the CDR3 is TGTGCCAGCAGCCTCCAGGGGTGGATTCAGCCCCAGCATTTT. Protein: CASSLQGWIQPQHF.

This clonotype was detected a few times. The genes are TRBV5-1 and TRBJ1-2, with TRBD1 identical over 7 bases. Looked up from germline, CDR1 is SGHRS and CDR2 is YFSETQ. The CDR3 spans 14 residues. Unmatched junction bases numbered 4, after V lost 3 bases and J lost 2 bases. This chain's CDR3 is CASSSTGPNYGYTF. The DNA of the CDR3 is TGCGCCAGCAGCTCGACAGGGCCAAACTATGGCTACACCTTC.

This clonotype was recorded a few times. V usage is TRBV7-8 and J usage is TRBJ1-1, with D possibly matching TRBD1 (6 bases). The CDR3 runs to 19 residues. CDR1 is SGHVS, CDR2 FQNEAQ, per germline. V was trimmed by 5 bases and J by 0 bases, leaving 25 bases between them. The CDR3 here is CASSGLSTGQGSVNTEAFF. The CDR3 bases are TGTGCCAGCAGCGGATTATCTACTGGGCAGGGGAGCGTGAACACTGAAGCTTTCTTT.

This sequence joins TRBV4-3 and TRBJ2-1; TRBD1 matches 7 bases. V dropped 3 bases and J dropped 4; count of bases not matched to a gene: 3. The CDR3 has 14 residues. The germline CDR1 and CDR2 sequences are LGHNA and YSLEER. The CDR3 DNA sequence: TGCGCCAGCAGCCAGACAGGGTTATACAATGAGCAGTTCTTC. Its protein product is CASSQTGLYNEQFF.

V gene TRBV5-1 combines with J gene TRBJ2-5; 11 nucleotides line up with TRBD1. J lost 4 bases, V lost 3 bases, and 5 bases had no gene match. Germline values: CDR1 SGHRS, CDR2 YFSETQ. CDR3 size: 15 residues. The CDR3 DNA sequence: TGCGCCAGCAGCTCCGGACAGGGGGCTCTAGAGACCCAGTACTTC. Its translation is CASSSGQGALETQYF.

Many counts were recorded for this clonotype. This chain connects TRBV5-6 to TRBJ2-7; maybe TRBD2 (6 bases). The germline V and J ends were trimmed by 2 bases and 0 bases, with 9 bases remaining between them. Per the germline V gene, CDR1 is SGHDT and CDR2 is YYEEEE. CDR3 length: 14 residues. The DNA for the CDR3 is TGTGCCAGCAGCTTAGGAGGGAGCTCCTACGAGCAGTACTTC. It codes for CASSLGGSSYEQYF. The entire variable domain, with the rest obtained from reference TRBV5-6 and TRBJ2-7, is as follows: DAGVTQSPTHLIKTRGQQVTLRCSPKSGHDTVSWYQQALGQGPQFIFQYYEEEERQRGNFPDRFSGHQFPNYSSELNVNALLLGDSALYLCASSLGGSSYEQYFGPGTRLTVT.

The chain has TRBV29-1 and TRBJ2-5; TRBD1 agrees at 8 bases. The germline V gene has CDR1 SQVTM and CDR2 ANQGSEA. The V gene end was trimmed by 6 bases and the J gene end by 9 bases; junction bases not matched to a gene: 15. CDR3 size: 14 residues. The CDR3 reads CSVETGQGARAQYF. DNA for the CDR3: TGCAGCGTCGAAACCGGACAGGGCGCCAGGGCCCAGTACTTC.

The rearrangement links TRBV20-1 to TRBJ2-1; TRBD2 matches 8 bases. The junction had 10 bases not matched to a gene; V was cut back by 7 bases and J by 5 bases. Germline CDR1 reads DFQATT; CDR2 reads SNEGSKA (reference sequence). CDR3 length: 14 amino acids. The CDR3 sequence: CSVGGLREDNEQFF. DNA for the CDR3: TGCAGTGTGGGAGGGTTGCGGGAGGACAATGAGCAGTTCTTC.

In DNA, the CDR3 is TGTGCCAGCAGAGAGGACCGAGAATACACAGATACGCAGTATTTT. Amino acid sequence: CASREDREYTDTQYF. This sequence joins TRBV6-2 or TRBV6-3 and TRBJ2-3, with D uncertain. The CDR3 is 15 amino acids. CDR1 and CDR2 (germline): MNHEY, SVGEGT. Between the trimmed V and J ends, which lost 6 bases and 2 bases, there was a span of 15 bases.

This chain connects TRBV7-9 to TRBJ2-1; perhaps TRBD1 as D (6 bases). CDR3 size: 14 residues. Germline CDR1 is SEHNR and CDR2 is FQNEAQ (reference sequence). Trimming stripped 8 bases from V and 7 bases from J, with 18 bases between. The CDR3 coding sequence is TGTGCCAGCTGGATGGGGCAGGGGATTAATGAGCAGTTCTTC. Translated: CASWMGQGINEQFF.

The rearrangement uses TRBV2 and TRBJ1-3, with TRBD1 matching over 7 bases. Germline V CDR1 and CDR2: SNHLY, FYNNEI. This CDR3 spans 16 amino acids. The V segment lost 0 bases and the J segment 2 bases; nucleotides outside the gene matches: 4. The CDR3 region has the DNA TGTGCCAGCAGTGAAGCTGGGGACAGTACTGGAAACACCATATATTTT. Translated, it gives CASSEAGDSTGNTIYF.

The chain uses TRBV12-3 or TRBV12-4 and TRBJ2-3; 8 bases are shared with TRBD1. With 5 bases clipped from V and 0 bases from J, the junction kept 1 base outside the gene matches. This CDR3 contains 14 residues. The CDR3: CASSRTGSTDTQYF. The CDR3 DNA is TGTGCCAGCAGTCGGACAGGGAGCACAGATACGCAGTATTTT.

The rearrangement uses TRBV7-9 and TRBJ2-5; weak D call: TRBD1 (5 bases). Trimming took 3 bases from V and 5 from J, leaving 19 bases between them. The V gene's germline CDR1 is SEHNR and CDR2 FQNEAQ (reference sequence). The CDR3 is 16 residues long. CDR3 in amino acids: CASSLGPSGSDETQYF. CDR3 nucleotide sequence: TGTGCCAGCAGCTTGGGGCCGTCCGGAAGCGACGAGACCCAGTACTTC.

The chain is built from TRBV29-1 and TRBJ2-7; possible D gene TRBD1, 6 bases. Germline CDR1 is SQVTM and CDR2 is ANQGSEA. The CDR3 has 13 residues. The ends were cut back, 3 bases at V and 4 bases at J, with 13 bases in the middle. CDR3 amino acids: CSVEDRDKYEQYF. The CDR3 DNA follows: TGCAGCGTTGAGGATAGGGACAAATACGAGCAGTACTTC.